Ten or more counts support the clone carrying this T cell receptor beta chain. The antigen is unknown. The read stops 3 residues short of the end of the CDR3; the missing end is completed from the germline J gene. CVID and control samples used equivalent genomic DNA input. Profiling relied on immunoSEQ multiplex PCR, and the TCRdb table lists in-frame clones only, not all of them. Singletons are absent from the sample, which has 35,000 to 45,000 clones. This sample was included in a study of T cell clonality in common variable immunodeficiency. Heparinized whole blood, roughly 5 to 8 ml, came from each donor. CDR3 size: 16 residues. The germline V gene encodes CDR1 SGHVS and CDR2 FNYEAQ. The V end was cut by 1 base, the J end by 0 bases, with 13 bases between. Study outcomes and limitations: CVID subjects had higher TCRbeta clonality than healthy controls, most marked in about a third. CVID subjects shared fewer TCRbeta clones than healthy controls did.

Sequencing was performed on peripheral blood mononuclear cells. The clonotype originates from a person aged 18 to 75 in good health. This chain connects TRBV7-6 to TRBJ2-7, with D maybe TRBD1 (6 bases). The CDR3 is CASSLGSRGGSYEQYF. The sequenced part of the CDR3 DNA is TGTGCCAGCAGCTTAGGTAGCAGGGGCGGCTCCTACGAG.